This T cell receptor (beta chain) was identified during a study of control samples from healthy donors and cancer patients. This clone was counted once. The V end lost 7 bases, the J end lost 7 bases, and 13 bases lay between the germline ends. The CDR3 spans 11 residues. Germline CDR1 DFQATT, CDR2 SNEGSKA (reference sequence). Libraries were prepared by immunoSEQ multiplex PCR; TCRdb keeps only in-frame clonotypes and omits some of them. The sample contains 70,000 to 85,000 clones, approximately 82% of which appear only once. Sequenced: PBMCs. The clonotype was recovered from a man aged 55 to 70 with head and neck cancer. The chain uses TRBV20-1 and TRBJ1-2; D possibly corresponds to TRBD1 (6 bases). CDR3 loop: CSVGTGSGYTF. Written as DNA, the CDR3 is TGCAGTGTAGGAACAGGGAGTGGCTACACCTTC.